One sample yielded the 10 T cell receptor beta chains listed below, sequenced in a study of blood T cell repertoires in COVID-19. TCRdb keeps only in-frame clones here, not all; method: immunoSEQ multiplex PCR. Here the sample spans about 150,000 clones, 84% being singletons. Input material: peripheral blood. The origin of the receptors is a human donor in a cohort sampled during active COVID-19.

This clone turned up a few times. The V gene is TRBV4-3, the J gene TRBJ1-2; no clear D. The CDR3 has 15 residues. The germline CDR1 and CDR2 sequences are LGHNA and YSLEER. Trimming cost V 4 bases and J 4 bases, with 16 bases left between them. CDR3 sequence (DNA): TGCGCCAGCAGCCCTCACGGGTATCCGACCTATGGCTACACCTTC. Protein: CASSPHGYPTYGYTF.

This chain links TRBV5-1 with TRBJ1-1; D is unclear. The CDR3 has 12 residues. The V gene lost 6 bases and the J gene lost 8 bases, with 14 bases spanning the gap. Germline CDR1 reads SGHRS; CDR2 reads YFSETQ. This chain's CDR3 is CASTSYEREAFF. CDR3 coding DNA: TGCGCCAGCACCTCCTACGAGAGGGAAGCTTTCTTT.

The chain employs TRBV7-9 and TRBJ2-5, with D perhaps TRBD1 (6 bases). This CDR3 comprises 15 residues. In germline, CDR1 is SEHNR, CDR2 FQNEAQ (reference sequence). Trimming removed 5 bases at V and 4 bases at J, with 17 bases between. The chain's CDR3 is CASSPTGQLGETQYF. Here the CDR3 DNA reads TGTGCCAGCAGCCCAACCGGACAGCTAGGAGAGACCCAGTACTTC.

The sample holds a few counts of this clone. V and J are TRBV19 and TRBJ1-5, with D uncertain. The germline CDR1 and CDR2 sequences are LNHDA and SQIVND (reference sequence). The CDR3 is made up of 15 amino acids. V gave up 5 bases and J gave up 7 bases, with 18 bases separating them. CDR3 in amino acids: CASSQLDGPGQPQHF. The CDR3 nucleotides are TGTGCCAGTAGTCAACTCGACGGCCCCGGGCAGCCCCAGCATTTT.

The V gene is TRBV5-1, the J gene TRBJ2-7, with D unresolved. In germline, CDR1 is SGHRS, CDR2 YFSETQ. The CDR3 contains 12 residues. V was clipped by 0 bases and J by 4 bases, with 5 bases between them. The CDR3 reads CASSLVGYEQYF. Written as DNA, the CDR3 is TGCGCCAGCAGCTTGGTCGGGTACGAGCAGTACTTC.

A single count supports this clone. The rearrangement joins TRBV6-5 to TRBJ2-7, with 9 bases that match TRBD1. With 6 bases clipped from V and 7 bases from J, the junction kept 7 bases outside the gene matches. The CDR3 loop spans 13 amino acids. Germline assignment: CDR1 MNHEY and CDR2 SVGAGI. The CDR3 sequence is CASSPYRGQEQYF. CDR3 in DNA: TGTGCCAGCAGCCCATACAGGGGGCAGGAGCAGTACTTC.

The CDR3 sequence: CASSHQGAGTQYF. DNA for the CDR3: TGCGCCAGCAGTCACCAGGGGGCTGGGACCCAGTACTTC. The chain is built from TRBV23-1 and TRBJ2-5; 8 bases are shared with TRBD1. TRBV23-1 is an open reading frame whose function is uncertain. Trimming took 3 bases from V and 7 from J; bases not matched to a gene: 4. This CDR3 is built from 13 residues.

J is TRBJ1-2 and V is TRBV14, with D uncertain. The germline V and J ends were trimmed by 4 bases and 8 bases, with 14 bases remaining between them. This CDR3 is 13 amino acids long. CDR1 SGHDN and CDR2 FVKESK come from the germline V gene. For the CDR3, the DNA is TGTGCCAGCAGCCCGATCCCGACCGGGGGCTACACCTTC. The encoded protein is CASSPIPTGGYTF.

The chain carries TRBV7-9 and TRBJ1-3; no firm D call. V lost 2 bases, J lost 2 bases, and 16 bases lay in between. The CDR3 sequence is 17 residues long. Germline loops: CDR1 SEHNR, CDR2 FQNEAQ (reference sequence). The CDR3 loop reads CASSLTMGWAPGNTIYF. In DNA form, the CDR3 reads TGTGCCAGCAGCTTAACGATGGGTTGGGCGCCTGGAAACACCATATATTTT.

The chain combines TRBV3-1 (or the pseudogene TRBV3-2) with TRBJ1-1; TRBD1 is a possible D gene (6 bases). CDR3 length equals 14 residues. V lost 4 bases and J 4 bases, leaving 13 bases between the germline ends. Per the germline V gene, CDR1 is LGHDT and CDR2 is YNNKEL (reference sequence). The CDR3: CASSPGGGGTEAFF. CDR3 in DNA: TGTGCCAGCAGCCCCGGGGGCGGGGGCACTGAAGCTTTCTTT.